This TCR beta chain came from a study of T cell responses to AZD1222 COVID-19 vaccine. The CDR3 is 14 residues long. Germline CDR1 SGHTA, CDR2 FQGNSA. The V segment lost 5 bases and the J segment 3 bases; nucleotides outside the gene matches: 7. TCRdb's copy holds only in-frame clones and misses some; the assay was immunoSEQ multiplex PCR. The sample holds approximately 130,000 clones, 75% to 90% seen once. Study results and limitations: Mostly white British, mostly female donors; authors suggested clonal diversity may be underestimated. Spike-specific TCR breadth and depth were elevated following two AZD1222 doses. The repertoires were collected only after the peak T cell response. Vaccine-associated CD4 TCRs spanned spike, dominant at 160-218 and 743-854.

Concerning this clone itself: What it recognizes is unknown.

The TCR comes from an adult in good health. The sequencing used peripheral blood, collected on day 0 of MenACWY control vaccination. V is TRBV7-2 and J is TRBJ2-7; TRBD2 aligns across 7 bases. The CDR3 loop is CASSPSGSLYEQYF. CDR3 in DNA: TGTGCCAGCAGCCCTAGCGGTAGCCTCTACGAGCAGTACTTC.